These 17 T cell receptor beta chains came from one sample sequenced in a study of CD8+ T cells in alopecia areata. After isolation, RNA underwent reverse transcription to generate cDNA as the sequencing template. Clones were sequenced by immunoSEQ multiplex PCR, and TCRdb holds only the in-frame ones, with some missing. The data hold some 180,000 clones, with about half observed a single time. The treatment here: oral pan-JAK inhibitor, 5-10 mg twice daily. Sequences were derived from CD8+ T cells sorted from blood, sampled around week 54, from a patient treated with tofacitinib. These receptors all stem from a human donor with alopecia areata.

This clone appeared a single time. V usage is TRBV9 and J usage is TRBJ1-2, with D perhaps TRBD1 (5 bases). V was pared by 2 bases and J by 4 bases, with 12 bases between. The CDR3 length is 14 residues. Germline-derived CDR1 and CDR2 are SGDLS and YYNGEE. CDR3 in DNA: TGTGCCAGCAGCGTCGCCGGGACCCGCTATGGCTACACCTTC. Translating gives CASSVAGTRYGYTF.

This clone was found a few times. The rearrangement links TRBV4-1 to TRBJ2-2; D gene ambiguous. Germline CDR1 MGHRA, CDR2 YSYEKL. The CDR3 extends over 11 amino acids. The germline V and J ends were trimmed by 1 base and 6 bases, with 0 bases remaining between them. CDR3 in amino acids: CASSQAGELFF. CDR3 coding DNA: TGCGCCAGCAGCCAAGCCGGGGAGCTGTTTTTT.

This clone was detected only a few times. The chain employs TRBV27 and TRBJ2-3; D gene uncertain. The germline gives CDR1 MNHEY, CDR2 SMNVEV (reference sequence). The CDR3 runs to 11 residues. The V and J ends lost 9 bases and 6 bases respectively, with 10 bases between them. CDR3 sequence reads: CASSAGDTQYF. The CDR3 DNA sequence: TGTGCCAGTTCCGCCGGGGATACGCAGTATTTT.

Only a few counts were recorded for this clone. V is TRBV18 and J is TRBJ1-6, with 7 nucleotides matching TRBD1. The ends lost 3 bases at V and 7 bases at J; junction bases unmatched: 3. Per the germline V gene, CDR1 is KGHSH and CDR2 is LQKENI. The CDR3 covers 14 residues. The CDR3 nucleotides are TGTGCCAGCTCACCTCAGGGGGGAAATTCACCCCTCCACTTT. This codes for CASSPQGGNSPLHF. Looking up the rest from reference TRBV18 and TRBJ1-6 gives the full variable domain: NAGVMQNPRHLVRRRGQEARLRCSPMKGHSHVYWYRQLPEEGLKFMVYLQKENIIDESGMPKERFSAEFPKEGPSILRIQQVVRGDSAAYFCASSPQGGNSPLHFGNGTRLTVT.

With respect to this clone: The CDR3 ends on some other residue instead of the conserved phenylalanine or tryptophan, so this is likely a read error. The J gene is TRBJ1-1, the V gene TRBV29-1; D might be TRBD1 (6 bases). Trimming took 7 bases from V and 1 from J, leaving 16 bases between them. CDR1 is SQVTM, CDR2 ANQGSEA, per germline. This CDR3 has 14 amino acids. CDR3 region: CSAYRDGGNTEAFL. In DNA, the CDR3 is TGCAGCGCCTACAGGGACGGGGGGAACACTGAAGCTTTCCTT.

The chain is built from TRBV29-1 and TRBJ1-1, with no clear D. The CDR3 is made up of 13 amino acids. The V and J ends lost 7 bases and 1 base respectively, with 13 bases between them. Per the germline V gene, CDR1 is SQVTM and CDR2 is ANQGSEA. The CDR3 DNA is TGCAGCGCGAACCCCATAGAGAACACTGAAGCTTTCTTT. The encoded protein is CSANPIENTEAFF.

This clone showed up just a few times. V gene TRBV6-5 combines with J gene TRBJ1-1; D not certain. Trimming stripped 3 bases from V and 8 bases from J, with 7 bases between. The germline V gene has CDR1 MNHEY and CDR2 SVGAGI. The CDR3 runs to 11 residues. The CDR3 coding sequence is TGTGCCAGCAGTTATCTGGCCGAAGCTTTCTTT. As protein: CASSYLAEAFF.

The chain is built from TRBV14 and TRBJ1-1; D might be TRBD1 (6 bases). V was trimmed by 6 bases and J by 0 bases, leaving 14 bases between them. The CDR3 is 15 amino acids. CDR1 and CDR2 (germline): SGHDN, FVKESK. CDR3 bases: TGTGCCAGCAGGGTGGGGGGCCGCATGAACACTGAAGCTTTCTTT. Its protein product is CASRVGGRMNTEAFF.

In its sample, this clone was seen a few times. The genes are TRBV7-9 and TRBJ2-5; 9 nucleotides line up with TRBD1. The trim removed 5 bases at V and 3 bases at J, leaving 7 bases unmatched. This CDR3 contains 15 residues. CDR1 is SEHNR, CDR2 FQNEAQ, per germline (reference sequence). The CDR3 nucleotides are TGTGCCAGCAGCATGGGACAGGGAGGGGAAGAGACCCAGTACTTC. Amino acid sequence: CASSMGQGGEETQYF.

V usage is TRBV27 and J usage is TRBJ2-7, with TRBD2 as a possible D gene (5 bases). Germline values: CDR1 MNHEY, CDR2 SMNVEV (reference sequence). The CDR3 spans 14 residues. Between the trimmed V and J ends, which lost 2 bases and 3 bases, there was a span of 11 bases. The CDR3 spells CASSLVGSGYEQYF. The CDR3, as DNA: TGTGCCAGCAGTTTAGTAGGCAGCGGCTACGAGCAGTACTTC.

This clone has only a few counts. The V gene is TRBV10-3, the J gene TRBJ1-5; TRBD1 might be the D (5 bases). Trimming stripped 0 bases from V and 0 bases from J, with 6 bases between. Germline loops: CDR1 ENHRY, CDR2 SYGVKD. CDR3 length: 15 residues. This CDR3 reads CAISESGDSNQPQHF. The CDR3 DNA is TGTGCCATCAGTGAGTCAGGGGATAGCAATCAGCCCCAGCATTTT.

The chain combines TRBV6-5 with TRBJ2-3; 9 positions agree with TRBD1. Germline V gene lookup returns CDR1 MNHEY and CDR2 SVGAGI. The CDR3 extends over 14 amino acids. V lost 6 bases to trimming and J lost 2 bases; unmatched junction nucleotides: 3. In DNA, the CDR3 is TGTGCCAGCAGCGGACAGGGGTACACAGATACGCAGTATTTT. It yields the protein CASSGQGYTDTQYF.

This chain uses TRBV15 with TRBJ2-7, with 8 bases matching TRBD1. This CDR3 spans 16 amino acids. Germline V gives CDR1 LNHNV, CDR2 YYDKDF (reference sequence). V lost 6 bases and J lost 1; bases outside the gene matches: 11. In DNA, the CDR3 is TGTGCCACCAGTCATCTGACAGGGGAAAGGTCCTACGAGCAGTACTTC. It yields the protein CATSHLTGERSYEQYF.

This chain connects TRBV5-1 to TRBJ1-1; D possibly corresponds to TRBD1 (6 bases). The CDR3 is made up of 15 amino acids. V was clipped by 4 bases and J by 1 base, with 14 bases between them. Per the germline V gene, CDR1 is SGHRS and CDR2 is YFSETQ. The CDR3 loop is CASSQTRGANTEAFF. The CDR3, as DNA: TGCGCCAGCAGCCAAACAAGGGGGGCGAACACTGAAGCTTTCTTT.

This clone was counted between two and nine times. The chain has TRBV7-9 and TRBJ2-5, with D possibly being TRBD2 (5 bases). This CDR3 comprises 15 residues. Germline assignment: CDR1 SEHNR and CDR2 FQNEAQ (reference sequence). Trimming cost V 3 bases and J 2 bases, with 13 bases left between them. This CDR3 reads CASSFPRTPQETQYF. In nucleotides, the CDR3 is TGTGCCAGCAGCTTTCCCCGGACTCCACAAGAGACCCAGTACTTC.

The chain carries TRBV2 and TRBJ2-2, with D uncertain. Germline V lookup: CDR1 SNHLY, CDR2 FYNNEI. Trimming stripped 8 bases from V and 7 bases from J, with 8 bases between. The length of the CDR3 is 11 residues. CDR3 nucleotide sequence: TGTGCCAGCTCAGTACTCGGGGAGCTGTTTTTT. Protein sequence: CASSVLGELFF.

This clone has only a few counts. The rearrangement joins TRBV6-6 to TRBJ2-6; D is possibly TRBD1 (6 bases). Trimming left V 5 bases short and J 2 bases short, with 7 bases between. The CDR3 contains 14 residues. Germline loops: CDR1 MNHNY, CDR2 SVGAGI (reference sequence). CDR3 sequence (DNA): TGTGCCAGCAGTGAGGGGGCTGGGGCCAACGTCCTGACTTTC. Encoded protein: CASSEGAGANVLTF.